These 9 T cell receptor beta chains were sequenced from one sample in a study of CD8+CD57+ T cells in acquired aplastic anemia (dated by TCRdb to about 2018). The listed sequencing device is Illumina HiSeq 2000. Genomic DNA was used as template for profiling of TCR beta VDJ combinations and CDR3 sequences. TCRdb passed the public sequencing reads through fastp at Q25 and MiXCR, retaining productive beta sequences. Here each entry gathers all rows of one CDR3 protein and keeps the most common genes and DNA. In all, the sample holds about 160,000 distinct CDR3 sequences, and approximately 51% of those were seen once. 2.5% to 4% of the sample is in the top ten clones. Patients chosen for sequencing had shown expansion of CD8+CD57+ cells by flow cytometry. Sample: sorted CD4+, CD8+, or CD8+CD57+ T cells (not recorded which) from PBMCs. The receptors shown here come from a human donor with aplastic anemia.

The chain employs TRBV7-2 and TRBJ2-5; D call uncertain. There are 13 residues in the CDR3. V lost 5 bases to trimming and J lost 5 bases, with 12 bases between them. Germline V CDR1 and CDR2: SGHTA, FQGNSA. The CDR3 coding sequence is TGTGCCAGCAGCCCCTCCGTCGGGGAGACCCAGTACTTC. This translates into CASSPSVGETQYF.

This clonotype was counted a few times. The chain uses TRBV2 and TRBJ2-6; tentative D call: TRBD2 (5 bases). The germline CDR1 and CDR2 sequences are SNHLY and FYNNEI. The CDR3 runs 15 residues. V shed 5 bases and J shed 0 bases, with 8 bases lying between them. This CDR3 reads CASSLGLSGANVLTF. The CDR3 DNA reads TGTGCCAGCAGTTTAGGACTCTCTGGGGCCAACGTCCTGACTTTC.

The rearrangement joins TRBV24-1 to TRBJ2-1; TRBD1 matches at 8 bases. V was pared by 10 bases and J by 0 bases, with 4 bases of the junction left unmatched. The germline V gene has CDR1 KGHDR and CDR2 SFDVKD. The CDR3 sequence is 14 residues long. CDR3 sequence (DNA): TGTGCCACTTCCGACAGGGGCTCCTACAATGAGCAGTTCTTC. It yields the protein CATSDRGSYNEQFF.

J is TRBJ2-7 and V is TRBV25-1, with 7 bases fitting TRBD1. V lost 8 bases, J lost 3 bases, and 10 bases stayed unmatched. The germline V gene has CDR1 MGHDK and CDR2 SYGVNS. The CDR3 totals 14 residues. This CDR3 is CASSSGTAYYEQYF. The CDR3 DNA follows: TGTGCCAGCTCCTCCGGGACAGCTTACTACGAGCAGTACTTC.

The V and J genes are TRBV29-1 and TRBJ2-2; possibly TRBD2 for D (7 bases). V was trimmed by 3 bases and J by 1 base, leaving 15 bases between them. The CDR3 has 16 amino acids. From germline, CDR1 is SQVTM and CDR2 ANQGSEA. The CDR3 here is CSVDRGEGWNTGELFF. CDR3 nucleotides: TGCAGCGTTGATAGGGGGGAGGGTTGGAACACCGGGGAGCTGTTTTTT.

The V and J genes are TRBV7-2 and TRBJ1-2; 8 bases map to TRBD1. CDR3 length equals 15 residues. The V gene's germline CDR1 is SGHTA and CDR2 FQGNSA. V lost 0 bases and J lost 5; bases outside the gene matches: 5. Written as DNA, the CDR3 is TGTGCCAGCAGCTTAGCCCCGGACAGGGCATATGGCTACACCTTC. Translation: CASSLAPDRAYGYTF.

The J gene is TRBJ2-4, the V gene TRBV5-4; 11 positions agree with TRBD2. The V gene's germline CDR1 is SGHNT and CDR2 YYREEE (reference sequence). This CDR3 is 16 amino acids long. With V trimmed by 0 bases and J by 5 bases, 4 bases remained unmatched. The CDR3 bases are TGTGCCAGCAGCTTGGAGTCGGGACTAGCGGAAAACATTCAGTACTTC. This translates into CASSLESGLAENIQYF.

This clonotype was detected many times. The rearrangement links TRBV5-6 to TRBJ1-6; D ambiguous. The CDR3 extends over 13 amino acids. V was pared by 0 bases and J by 7 bases, with 5 bases between. Germline CDR1 SGHDT, CDR2 YYEEEE. Here the CDR3 DNA reads TGTGCCAGCAGCTTGGTGGTAAATTCACCCCTCCACTTT. It yields the protein CASSLVVNSPLHF.

In nucleotides, the CDR3 is TGTGCCAGCAGCTTACCGCAGGGGGCTGGCACTGAAGCTTTCTTT. Its translation is CASSLPQGAGTEAFF. V usage is TRBV7-2 and J usage is TRBJ1-1, with 8 nucleotides matching TRBD1. There are 15 residues in the CDR3. Germline assignment: CDR1 SGHTA and CDR2 FQGNSA. Trimming took 2 bases from V and 4 from J; bases not matched to a gene: 6.